The 19 T cell receptor beta chains given below trace back to one sample, sequenced in a study of blood T cell repertoires in COVID-19. This table comes from immunoSEQ multiplex PCR, and its TCRdb copy is limited to in-frame clones, with some not included. The data hold around 94,000 clones, with around 80% observed a single time. Specimen: peripheral blood. Receptors originate from a human donor in a cohort sampled during active COVID-19.

The chain combines TRBV7-3 with TRBJ2-3; 7 nucleotides line up with TRBD2. CDR1 is SGHTA, CDR2 FQGTGA, per germline. With 2 bases clipped from V and 4 bases from J, the junction kept 3 bases outside the gene matches. CDR3 length: 14 amino acids. CDR3 nucleotide sequence: TGTGCCAGCAGCTTAGGACTAGACGCAGATACGCAGTATTTT. This encodes CASSLGLDADTQYF. Looking up the rest from reference TRBV7-3 and TRBJ2-3 gives the full variable domain: GAGVSQTPSNKVTEKGKYVELRCDPISGHTALYWYRQSLGQGPEFLIYFQGTGAADDSGLPNDRFFAVRPEGSVSTLKIQRTERGDSAVYLCASSLGLDADTQYFGPGTRLTVL.

This sequence joins TRBV18 and TRBJ2-6, with TRBD2 identical over 7 bases. Looked up from germline, CDR1 is KGHSH and CDR2 is LQKENI. J lost 2 bases, V lost 1 base, and 2 bases had no gene match. This CDR3 has 16 residues. The CDR3 is CASSPRREAGANVLTF. CDR3 bases: TGTGCCAGCTCACCACGCCGGGAGGCTGGGGCCAACGTCCTGACTTTC.

This chain joins TRBV7-2 and TRBJ1-1; TRBD1 matches 9 bases. Germline values: CDR1 SGHTA, CDR2 FQGNSA. V lost 6 bases and J lost 3; bases outside the gene matches: 5. This CDR3 has 14 amino acids. CDR3 sequence (DNA): TGTGCCAGCAGGCACAGGGGGCGCGACACTGAAGCTTTCTTT. This translates into CASRHRGRDTEAFF.

V usage is TRBV7-2 and J usage is TRBJ1-6; maybe TRBD1 (6 bases). The CDR3 spans 14 residues. CDR1 and CDR2 (germline): SGHTA, FQGNSA. The V end lost 5 bases, the J end lost 11 bases, and 16 bases lay between the germline ends. The CDR3: CASSAGTSVPPLHF. The CDR3 DNA reads as TGTGCCAGCAGCGCAGGGACATCGGTTCCACCCCTCCACTTT. The full variable domain, rest sourced from reference TRBV7-2 and TRBJ1-6, is GAGVSQSPSNKVTEKGKDVELRCDPISGHTALYWYRQSLGQGLEFLIYFQGNSAPDKSGLPSDRFSAERTGGSVSTLTIQRTQQEDSAVYLCASSAGTSVPPLHFGNGTRLTVT.

The sample holds one count of this clone. This chain joins TRBV7-9 and TRBJ2-1; unclear D gene. The CDR3 is 12 amino acids. The ends were cut back, 1 base at V and 7 bases at J, with 5 bases in the middle. CDR1 SEHNR and CDR2 FQNEAQ come from the germline V gene (reference sequence). The CDR3: CASSLGLNEQFF. The CDR3 DNA reads as TGTGCCAGCAGCTTAGGACTGAATGAGCAGTTCTTC.

The chain is built from TRBV15 and TRBJ1-4; perhaps TRBD1 as D (5 bases). The V gene lost 3 bases and the J gene lost 0 bases, with 8 bases spanning the gap. This CDR3 contains 15 residues. Germline CDR1 and CDR2: LNHNV and YYDKDF (reference sequence). CDR3 DNA sequence: TGTGCCACCAGCAGGATGACAGCAACTAATGAAAAACTGTTTTTT. Protein product: CATSRMTATNEKLFF.

V and J are TRBV4-2 and TRBJ2-7; possible D gene TRBD2, 6 bases. V lost 8 bases, J lost 2 bases, and 19 bases lay in between. This CDR3 is built from 15 residues. Looked up from germline, CDR1 is LGHNA and CDR2 is YNFKEQ. CDR3 in DNA: TGTGCCAGCCAGGCGACGGGCGGGGCCCCCTACGAGCAGTACTTC. Its translation: CASQATGGAPYEQYF.

The chain joins TRBV5-1 to TRBJ1-5; 12 bases match TRBD1. Germline lookup yields CDR1 SGHRS and CDR2 YFSETQ. The length of the CDR3 is 18 residues. After removal of 2 bases from V and 2 bases from J, the junction contained 8 bases not matched to a gene. CDR3 sequence: CASSFWDRGRVGNQPQHF. The CDR3 DNA reads TGCGCCAGCAGCTTTTGGGACAGGGGGCGCGTGGGCAATCAGCCCCAGCATTTT.

This chain connects TRBV6-5 to TRBJ2-1; possibly TRBD2 for D (5 bases). With 6 bases removed from V and 3 bases from J, the gap between germline ends came to 6 bases. Germline CDR1 reads MNHEY; CDR2 reads SVGAGI. This CDR3 comprises 12 residues. The CDR3 DNA reads as TGTGCCAGCAGCCGGGACTACAATGAGCAGTTCTTC. Encoded protein: CASSRDYNEQFF.

The V call is TRBV4-2, the J call TRBJ2-4; maybe TRBD2 (5 bases). Germline loops: CDR1 LGHNA, CDR2 YNFKEQ. Trimming took off 0 bases at V and 0 bases at J, with 15 bases between the two ends. This CDR3 has 18 amino acids. The CDR3 DNA reads TGTGCCAGCAGCCAAGATCCCCCTAGCATCAAAGCCAAAAACATTCAGTACTTC. Translated: CASSQDPPSIKAKNIQYF.

The chain recombines TRBV10-1 with TRBJ2-5; TRBD1 agrees at 12 bases. This CDR3 region has 19 residues. In germline, CDR1 is WNHNN, CDR2 SYGVQD (reference sequence). After removal of 7 bases from V and 4 bases from J, the junction contained 19 bases not matched to a gene. CDR3: CASMSPGTGGRAERETQYF. In DNA, the CDR3 is TGCGCCAGCATGTCTCCCGGGACAGGGGGCCGCGCGGAGCGAGAGACCCAGTACTTC.

The genes are TRBV28 and TRBJ2-7; 10 nucleotides line up with TRBD1. Germline CDR1 is MDHEN and CDR2 is SYDVKM. Trimming took 8 bases from V and 3 from J; bases not matched to a gene: 4. CDR3 size: 13 residues. This CDR3 is CASQGTGVYEQYF. CDR3 in DNA: TGTGCCAGCCAGGGGACAGGGGTCTACGAGCAGTACTTC.

A word on this clone: The junction departs from germline at one end; a sequencing error may be responsible. The chain recombines TRBV15 with TRBJ2-7; 7 nucleotides line up with TRBD2. Germline CDR1 and CDR2: LNHNV and YYDKDF (reference sequence). The CDR3 loop spans 14 amino acids. The CDR3 nucleotides read TGTGCCACCAGCAGAGAGAAGGTAACTAGCGCACCACGATGG. It yields the protein CATSREKVTSAPRW.

This chain uses TRBV6-2 or TRBV6-3 with TRBJ1-2, with 7 bases matching TRBD1. The V and J ends lost 5 bases and 4 bases, in that order; junction bases with no gene match: 10. CDR1 and CDR2 from the germline V gene are MNHEY and SVGEGT. CDR3 length: 15 amino acids. CDR3 nucleotides: TGTGCCAGCAGTGGGACAGCCCTCGGGGGCTATGGCTACACCTTC. Its protein product is CASSGTALGGYGYTF.

In DNA form, the CDR3 reads TGTGCCATCAGTGGGACTAGCGGGGGCTCCTACGAGCAGTACTTC. This gives the protein CAISGTSGGSYEQYF. The gene calls are TRBV10-3 and TRBJ2-7, with 13 bases matching TRBD2. Germline loops: CDR1 ENHRY, CDR2 SYGVKD. Unmatched junction bases numbered 0, after V lost 4 bases and J lost 0 bases. The CDR3 spans 15 residues.

The rearrangement uses TRBV27 and TRBJ2-7, with TRBD2 identical over 8 bases. V lost 0 bases, J lost 0 bases, and 4 bases stayed unmatched. CDR1 is MNHEY, CDR2 SMNVEV, per germline (reference sequence). The CDR3 runs to 16 residues. This chain's CDR3 is CASSLSVGTSSYEQYF. The DNA for the CDR3 is TGTGCCAGCAGTTTATCAGTCGGGACTAGCTCCTACGAGCAGTACTTC.

The table lists this clone with a few counts. This chain links TRBV4-1 with TRBJ1-5, with TRBD1 matching over 10 bases. Per the germline V gene, CDR1 is MGHRA and CDR2 is YSYEKL. The J segment lost 6 bases and the V segment lost 1 base, leaving 3 bases of the junction unmatched. The CDR3 covers 15 residues. The CDR3 loop is CASSQGQGAIQPQHF. CDR3 coding DNA: TGCGCCAGCAGCCAAGGACAGGGGGCTATTCAGCCCCAGCATTTT.

The CDR3 DNA reads as TGTGCCAGCAGTGCTGACACTGAAGCTTTCTTT. The encoded protein is CASSADTEAFF. The chain couples TRBV2 to TRBJ1-1; D is ambiguous. Between the trimmed V and J ends, which lost 4 bases and 3 bases, there was a span of 3 bases. The CDR3 extends over 11 amino acids. Germline V lookup: CDR1 SNHLY, CDR2 FYNNEI. The full variable domain, completed using reference TRBV2 and TRBJ1-1, is EPEVTQTPSHQVTQMGQEVILRCVPISNHLYFYWYRQILGQKVEFLVSFYNNEISEKSEIFDDQFSVERPDGSNFTLKIRSTKLEDSAMYFCASSADTEAFFGQGTRLTVV.

The chain recombines TRBV18 with TRBJ2-7; D unresolved. V was clipped by 6 bases and J by 6 bases, with 15 bases between them. CDR3 length equals 13 residues. Germline CDR1 reads KGHSH; CDR2 reads LQKENI. CDR3 bases: TGTGCCAGCTCCCCCTCTTTTTCCGGCGAGCAGTACTTC. This gives the protein CASSPSFSGEQYF.